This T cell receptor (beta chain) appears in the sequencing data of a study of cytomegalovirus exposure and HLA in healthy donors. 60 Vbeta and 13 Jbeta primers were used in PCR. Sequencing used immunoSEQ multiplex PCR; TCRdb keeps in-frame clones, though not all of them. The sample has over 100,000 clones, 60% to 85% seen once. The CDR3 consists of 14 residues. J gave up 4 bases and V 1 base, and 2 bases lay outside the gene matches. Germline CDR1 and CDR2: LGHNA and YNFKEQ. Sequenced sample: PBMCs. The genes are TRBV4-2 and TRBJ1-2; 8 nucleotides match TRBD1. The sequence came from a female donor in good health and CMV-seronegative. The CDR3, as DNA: TGTGCCAGCAGCCAAGCCACAGGGGGCTATGGCTACACCTTC. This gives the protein CASSQATGGYGYTF.